The text below deals with one TCR beta chain. Its target is unknown. The source of the sample is a study of cytomegalovirus exposure and HLA in healthy donors. Overall study: From HLA-typed donors, an early data release held tens of millions of unique TCRs.

It was with 60 Vbeta and 13 Jbeta primers that the PCR ran. Repertoires were generated with immunoSEQ multiplex PCR, while TCRdb's copy carries only in-frame clones and drops some. Of about 200,000 clones in the sample, 85% to 90% were seen once. Whole-study findings and limits: As a later analysis showed, a missense DCLRE1C variant was linked to trimming of TCR beta V- and J-genes. Indistinguishability led to the exclusion of some V segments, TRBV6-2 and TRBV6-3 included.

Germline lookup yields CDR1 SGHNT and CDR2 YENEEA. V lost 5 bases to trimming and J lost 0 bases, with 13 bases between them. The CDR3 loop spans 15 amino acids. Sequenced input: PBMCs. This clonotype originated in a woman aged 18-29 years in good health and CMV-seronegative. The gene calls are TRBV11-3 and TRBJ1-1; perhaps TRBD1 as D (6 bases). The chain's CDR3 is CASSPRGAMNTEAFF. The CDR3 DNA follows: TGTGCCAGCAGCCCGCGGGGGGCCATGAACACTGAAGCTTTCTTT. Full variable domain (outside the CDR3, taken from reference TRBV11-3 and TRBJ1-1): EAGVVQSPRYKIIEKKQPVAFWCNPISGHNTLYWYLQNLGQGPELLIRYENEEAVDDSQLPKDRFSAERLKGVDSTLKIQPAELGDSAVYLCASSPRGAMNTEAFFGQGTRLTVV.